Each of the 13 T cell receptor beta chains below was sequenced from the same sample in a study of cytomegalovirus exposure and HLA in healthy donors. PCR was performed using 60 Vbeta and 13 Jbeta primers. Method: immunoSEQ multiplex PCR; TCRdb's copy keeps in-frame clones and lacks some. The repertoire has 130,000 or so clones, 77% of them found once; the top ten carry 1.6%. The sequenced sample consisted of PBMCs. Every receptor here comes from a female donor in good health and CMV-seronegative.

The rearrangement joins TRBV6-5 to TRBJ1-1, with 8 nucleotides matching TRBD1. Unmatched junction bases numbered 8, after V lost 8 bases and J lost 3 bases. Per the germline V gene, CDR1 is MNHEY and CDR2 is SVGAGI. The CDR3 spans 14 residues. CDR3 in amino acids: CASQPDRVDTEAFF. CDR3 nucleotide sequence: TGTGCCAGCCAACCGGACAGGGTAGACACTGAAGCTTTCTTT.

The rearrangement uses TRBV30 and TRBJ1-1, with D uncertain. V was pared by 5 bases and J by 6 bases, with 7 bases between. The CDR3 runs to 10 residues. Germline CDR1 is GTSNPN and CDR2 is SVGIG (reference sequence). CDR3 sequence: CAWYRAEAFF. The CDR3 DNA reads as TGTGCCTGGTATCGCGCTGAAGCTTTCTTT.

CDR3 bases: TGTGCCACCAGAGCAGGGATAGAGACCCAGTACTTC. Translating gives CATRAGIETQYF. V gene TRBV10-3 combines with J gene TRBJ2-5; D might be TRBD1 (5 bases). Germline values: CDR1 ENHRY, CDR2 SYGVKD. This CDR3 region has 12 residues. The V and J ends lost 10 bases and 4 bases respectively, with 13 bases between them.

The chain employs TRBV28 and TRBJ1-2, with a tentative D call TRBD1 (5 bases). The CDR3 is made up of 17 amino acids. Germline CDR1 MDHEN, CDR2 SYDVKM. Trimming removed 6 bases at V and 1 base at J, with 21 bases between. CDR3 sequence: CASSGGTIQLNNYGYTF. The CDR3 bases are TGTGCCAGCAGCGGAGGGACCATCCAACTCAATAACTATGGCTACACCTTC.

This clone has more than one count but fewer than ten. The CDR3 loop is CASSDLGATQPQHF. In DNA form, the CDR3 reads TGTGCCAGCAGTGACTTGGGGGCAACTCAGCCCCAGCATTTT. The V call is TRBV6-1, the J call TRBJ1-5; tentatively, D is TRBD1 (6 bases). V lost 3 bases, J lost 6 bases, and 12 bases lay in between. Germline V lookup: CDR1 MNHNS, CDR2 SASEGT. There are 14 residues in the CDR3.

The sample holds one count of this clone. J is TRBJ2-7 and V is TRBV6-1; no definite D call. CDR3 length equals 13 residues. Trimming left V 4 bases short and J 0 bases short, with 7 bases between. Germline CDR1 MNHNS, CDR2 SASEGT. The CDR3 is CASSAAVSYEQYF. The CDR3, as DNA: TGTGCCAGCAGTGCGGCGGTCTCCTACGAGCAGTACTTC.

Only a few counts were recorded for this clone. The gene calls are TRBV30 and TRBJ1-4, with TRBD1 as a possible D gene (6 bases). There are 13 residues in the CDR3. Germline values: CDR1 GTSNPN, CDR2 SVGIG (reference sequence). The V and J ends lost 5 bases and 6 bases respectively, with 13 bases between them. CDR3 sequence (DNA): TGTGCCTGGGGGGGCAGATCTCATGAAAAACTGTTTTTT. Its protein product is CAWGGRSHEKLFF.

This rearrangement joins TRBV7-2 to TRBJ2-7; D might be TRBD2 (6 bases). The germline V and J ends were trimmed by 5 bases and 6 bases, with 14 bases remaining between them. This CDR3 has 13 amino acids. From germline, CDR1 is SGHTA and CDR2 FQGNSA. The CDR3 nucleotides read TGTGCCAGCAGCCCCGAAGCGGGCCGCGAGCAGTACTTC. Residues: CASSPEAGREQYF.

V and J are TRBV9 and TRBJ2-1, with TRBD2 matching over 9 bases. The junction had 8 bases not matched to a gene; V was cut back by 4 bases and J by 9 bases. Per the germline V gene, CDR1 is SGDLS and CDR2 is YYNGEE. The length of the CDR3 is 14 residues. CDR3 DNA: TGTGCCAGCAGCTCCGGGACTAGCCTTGGTGAGCAGTTCTTC. Its protein product is CASSSGTSLGEQFF.

This chain uses TRBV21-1 with TRBJ1-5; the table's D call of TRBD1 was not tested on the DNA. TRBV21-1 is a pseudogene locus. There are 19 residues in the CDR3. CDR3: CASSKADRGRGRTIRAQHF. CDR3 nucleotide sequence: TGTGCCAGCAGCAAAGCGGACAGGGGAAGGGGACGGACCATCAGGGCCCAGCATTTT.

V and J are TRBV7-8 and TRBJ1-3; D is ambiguous. Germline values: CDR1 SGHVS, CDR2 FQNEAQ. This CDR3 is built from 13 residues. Trimming took 5 bases from V and 0 from J, leaving 5 bases between them. The CDR3 DNA is TGTGCCAGCAGCCCGGGCTCTGGAAACACCATATATTTT. Amino acid sequence: CASSPGSGNTIYF.

The chain combines TRBV4-2 with TRBJ2-5, with 7 bases fitting TRBD2. The CDR3 extends over 16 amino acids. The germline gives CDR1 LGHNA, CDR2 YNFKEQ. Trimming removed 4 bases from V and 7 bases from J; junction bases left unmatched: 15. Written as DNA, the CDR3 is TGTGCCAGCAGCCCCGATGGGGGGGTCTTACCGGGGACCCAGTACTTC. Its translation is CASSPDGGVLPGTQYF.

This chain uses TRBV29-1 with TRBJ1-2, with D unresolved. CDR1 and CDR2 from the germline V gene are SQVTM and ANQGSEA. Trimming cost V 3 bases and J 8 bases, with 16 bases left between them. The CDR3 is 13 residues long. The CDR3 sequence: CSVENGLIGGYTF. DNA of the CDR3: TGCAGCGTTGAGAACGGACTTATAGGAGGCTACACCTTC.